This T cell receptor beta chain was identified during a study of CD8+ T cells in alopecia areata. CDR1 is PRHDT, CDR2 FYEKMQ, per germline (reference sequence). Trimming removed 5 bases from V and 0 bases from J; junction bases left unmatched: 1. This CDR3 has 13 residues. The treatment: oral pan-JAK inhibitor, 5-10 mg twice daily. Sampling of alopecia areata patients yielded lesional scalp punch biopsies as well as peripheral blood. Extracted RNA was reverse transcribed into cDNA, the sequencing template. TCRdb keeps only in-frame clones here, not all; method: immunoSEQ multiplex PCR. The data hold 180,000 or so clones, with less than 70% observed a single time.

This chain links TRBV13 with TRBJ2-7; 7 positions match TRBD1. The receptor was derived from a human donor with alopecia areata. The sequences come from CD8+ T cells sorted from blood, collected at week 24, from a patient treated with tofacitinib. CDR3 coding DNA: TGTGCCAGCAGCCGGGACAGCTCCTACGAGCAGTACTTC. This encodes CASSRDSSYEQYF.